The text below deals with one TCR beta chain. As yet, its antigen is unknown. The source of the sample is a study of PD-1 blockade in classical Hodgkin lymphoma. Study results and caveats: Complete responders showed a baseline diversity that resembled the diversity of newly diagnosed patients. By C4D1, CD4+ diversity increased significantly, especially in complete responders. TCR diversity at baseline was reported to be reduced in newly diagnosed patients relative to healthy donors. Repertoire differences have undefined causes, possibly disease activity or prior therapy.

Following autologous stem cell transplantation, relapse occurred in every patient, and exposure to brentuximab vedotin varied. Magnetic negative selection was used to purify CD4+ T cells from PBMCs that had been thawed. The germline CDR1 and CDR2 sequences are SGHRS and YFSETQ. Losses at the gene ends were 2 bases for V and 3 bases for J; bases not matched to a gene: 4. The CDR3 consists of 16 residues. Sequenced by immunoSEQ multiplex PCR; TCRdb stores in-frame clones only, minus some. The data show about 7,000 clones, around four fifths seen once. The gene calls are TRBV5-1 and TRBJ2-1, with 11 nucleotides matching TRBD2. The sequence was obtained from a human donor with classical Hodgkin lymphoma. Sample: CD4+ T cells from blood, taken at baseline. CDR3 region: CASSFTSGSLYNEQFF. The CDR3 DNA reads as TGCGCCAGCAGCTTCACTAGCGGGAGTCTCTACAATGAGCAGTTCTTC.